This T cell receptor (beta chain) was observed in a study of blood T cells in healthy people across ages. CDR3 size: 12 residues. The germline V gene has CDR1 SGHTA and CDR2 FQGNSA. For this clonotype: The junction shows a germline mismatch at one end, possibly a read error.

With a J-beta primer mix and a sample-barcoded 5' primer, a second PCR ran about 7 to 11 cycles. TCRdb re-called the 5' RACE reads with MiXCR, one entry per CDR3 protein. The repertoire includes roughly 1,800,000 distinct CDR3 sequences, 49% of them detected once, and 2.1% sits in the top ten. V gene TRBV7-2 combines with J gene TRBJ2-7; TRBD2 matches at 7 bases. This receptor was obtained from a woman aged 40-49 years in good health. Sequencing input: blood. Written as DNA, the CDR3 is TGTGTCAGCAGCCCTAGCGGTGTCGAGCAGTACTTC. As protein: CVSSPSGVEQYF. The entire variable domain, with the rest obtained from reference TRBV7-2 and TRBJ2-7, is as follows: GAGVSQSPSNKVTEKGKDVELRCDPISGHTALYWYRQSLGQGLEFLIYFQGNSAPDKSGLPSDRFSAERTGGSVSTLTIQRTQQEDSAVYLCVSSPSGVEQYFGPGTRLTVT.